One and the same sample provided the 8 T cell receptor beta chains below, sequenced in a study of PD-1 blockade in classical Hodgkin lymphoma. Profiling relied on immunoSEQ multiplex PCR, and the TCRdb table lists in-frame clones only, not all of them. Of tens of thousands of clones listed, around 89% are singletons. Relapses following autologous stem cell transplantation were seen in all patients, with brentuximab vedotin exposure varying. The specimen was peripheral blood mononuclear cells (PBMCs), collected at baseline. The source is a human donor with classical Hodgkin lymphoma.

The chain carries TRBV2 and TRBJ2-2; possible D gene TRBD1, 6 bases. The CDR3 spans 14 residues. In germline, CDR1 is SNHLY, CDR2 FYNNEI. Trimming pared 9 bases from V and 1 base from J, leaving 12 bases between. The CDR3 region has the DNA TGTGCCAGTGTGGACAGTCTGAACACCGGGGAGCTGTTTTTT. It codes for CASVDSLNTGELFF.

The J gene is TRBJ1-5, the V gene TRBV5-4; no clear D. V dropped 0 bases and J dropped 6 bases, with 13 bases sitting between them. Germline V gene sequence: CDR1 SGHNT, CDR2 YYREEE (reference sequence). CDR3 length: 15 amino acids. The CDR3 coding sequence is TGTGCCAGCAGCTTGGAGGGAGGGCCCCCTCAGCCCCAGCATTTT. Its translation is CASSLEGGPPQPQHF.

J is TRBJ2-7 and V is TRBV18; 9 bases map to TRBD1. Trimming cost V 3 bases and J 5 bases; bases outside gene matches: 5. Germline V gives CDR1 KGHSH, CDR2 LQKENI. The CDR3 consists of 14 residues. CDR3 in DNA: TGTGCCAGCTCACCCCGGGACAGGGACCACGAGCAGTACTTC. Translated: CASSPRDRDHEQYF.

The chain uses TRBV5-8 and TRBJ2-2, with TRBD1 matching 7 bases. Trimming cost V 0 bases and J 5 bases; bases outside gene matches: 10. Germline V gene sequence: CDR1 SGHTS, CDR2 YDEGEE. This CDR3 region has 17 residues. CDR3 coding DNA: TGTGCCAGCAGCTTGGCTCGGGACAGTTTCTCTACCGGGGAGCTGTTTTTT. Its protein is CASSLARDSFSTGELFF.

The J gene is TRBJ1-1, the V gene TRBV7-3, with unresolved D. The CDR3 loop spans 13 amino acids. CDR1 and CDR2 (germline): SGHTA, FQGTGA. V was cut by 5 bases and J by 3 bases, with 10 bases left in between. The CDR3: CASSRRTDTEAFF. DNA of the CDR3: TGTGCCAGCAGCAGACGGACTGACACTGAAGCTTTCTTT. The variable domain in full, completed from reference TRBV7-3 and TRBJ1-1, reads GAGVSQTPSNKVTEKGKYVELRCDPISGHTALYWYRQSLGQGPEFLIYFQGTGAADDSGLPNDRFFAVRPEGSVSTLKIQRTERGDSAVYLCASSRRTDTEAFFGQGTRLTVV.

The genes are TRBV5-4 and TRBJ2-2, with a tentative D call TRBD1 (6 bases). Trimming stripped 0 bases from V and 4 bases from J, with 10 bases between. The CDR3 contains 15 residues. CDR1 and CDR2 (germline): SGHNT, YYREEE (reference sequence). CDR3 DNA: TGTGCCAGCAGCTTGGCTGGGACAATCACCGGGGAGCTGTTTTTT. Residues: CASSLAGTITGELFF. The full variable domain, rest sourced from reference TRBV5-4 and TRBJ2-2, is ETGVTQSPTHLIKTRGQQVTLRCSSQSGHNTVSWYQQALGQGPQFIFQYYREEENGRGNFPPRFSGLQFPNYSSELNVNALELDDSALYLCASSLAGTITGELFFGEGSRLTVL.

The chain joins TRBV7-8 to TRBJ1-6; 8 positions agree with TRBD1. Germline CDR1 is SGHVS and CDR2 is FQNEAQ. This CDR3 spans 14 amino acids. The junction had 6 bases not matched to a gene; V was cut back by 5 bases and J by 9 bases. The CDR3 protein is CASSPGGQGSPLHF. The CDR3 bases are TGTGCCAGCAGCCCAGGGGGCCAGGGTTCACCCCTCCACTTT.

The chain's CDR3 is CASSGGAEYTQYF. The DNA for the CDR3 is TGTGCCAGCAGCGGGGGGGCTGAGTATACGCAGTATTTT. J is TRBJ2-3 and V is TRBV11-3, with D maybe TRBD2 (7 bases). Deletions cut 5 bases from V and 7 bases from J, with 13 bases between. The germline V gene encodes CDR1 SGHNT and CDR2 YENEEA. The CDR3 is made up of 13 amino acids.